This T cell receptor (beta chain) emerged from a study of cytotoxic CD8 clonotypes in ibrutinib-treated CLL. Study-wide context: Enrolment comprised about 10 relapsed/refractory and roughly 15 treatment-naive patients; about 17 were IGHV unmutated. After a median of around six years, about 14 patients stayed remitted and some 12 progressed; responses had been partial in roughly 25 and complete in 2. Study conclusions and caveats: Clonality increased with ibrutinib response but returned toward baseline at progression.

Trimming shortened V by 6 bases and J by 7 bases, and 15 bases separated the two germline ends. The V gene's germline CDR1 is ENHRY and CDR2 SYGVKD. This CDR3 has 13 residues. As concerns this clone: The antigen is not known.

Depth targeted 1 in 200,000 to 1 in 1 million T cells, averaging 10x coverage per clonotype. Using immunoSEQ multiplex PCR, the repertoire was profiled, and TCRdb retains in-frame clones only, with some absent. The table lists about 130,000 clones, 70% to 80% of them singletons. The clonotype was recovered from a human donor with chronic lymphocytic leukemia. The sample here was PBMCs, taken after 24 months of ibrutinib treatment. The chain combines TRBV10-3 with TRBJ1-2, with D perhaps TRBD1 (6 bases). As DNA, the CDR3 is TGTGCCATCAGGGCAGGGGCTGGTAGTGGCTACACCTTC. Its protein is CAIRAGAGSGYTF.